This passage covers 3 T cell receptor beta chains from one sample sequenced in a study of spatial heterogeneity in lung cancer. No cognate antigen is known for these TCRs. Sample time point: sample taken at primary tumor resection. Study-wide results and limits: Within tumors, counts of expanded alpha and beta TCRs tracked tumor mutation counts.

One entry per CDR3 protein results from TCRdb running MiXCR on the 5' RACE reads. The data contain 5,000 or so distinct CDR3 sequences, approximately 22% of them singletons. The sequencing used lung tumor tissue, collected at surgery. The receptor source for this set is a male donor with early-stage non-small cell lung cancer.

This clonotype has more than one count but fewer than ten. The rearrangement joins TRBV5-1 to TRBJ2-5, with TRBD2 matching over 8 bases. In germline, CDR1 is SGHRS, CDR2 YFSETQ. The V and J ends lost 2 bases and 5 bases, in that order; junction bases with no gene match: 11. The CDR3 extends over 16 amino acids. The CDR3 reads CASSLYGSGMVETQYF. CDR3 DNA: TGCGCCAGCAGCTTATATGGTAGCGGGATGGTGGAGACCCAGTACTTC. The full variable domain, rest sourced from reference TRBV5-1 and TRBJ2-5, is KAGVTQTPRYLIKTRGQQVTLSCSPISGHRSVSWYQQTPGQGLQFLFEYFSETQRNKGNFPGRFSGRQFSNSRSEMNVSTLELGDSALYLCASSLYGSGMVETQYFGPGTRLLVL.

This clonotype occurred a few times. V is TRBV7-2 and J is TRBJ1-5, with 8 bases aligning to TRBD1. CDR3 length: 13 residues. Germline CDR1 is SGHTA and CDR2 is FQGNSA. V lost 3 bases, J lost 7 bases, and 2 bases stayed unmatched. CDR3 sequence (DNA): TGTGCCAGCAGCTTCAACAGGGGGCAGCCCCAGCATTTT. Translated: CASSFNRGQPQHF.

Worth noting for this clonotype: At one end, the junction sequence differs from germline, possibly due to a read error. The chain joins TRBV7-2 to TRBJ2-1; 9 positions agree with TRBD1. There are 17 residues in the CDR3. In germline, CDR1 is SGHTA, CDR2 FQGNSA. CDR3 DNA sequence: TGTGCCCGCAGCTTAGCCTCCGGGACAGGGACTCAAAGCCGGAGGTTCTTC. This codes for CARSLASGTGTQSRRFF.